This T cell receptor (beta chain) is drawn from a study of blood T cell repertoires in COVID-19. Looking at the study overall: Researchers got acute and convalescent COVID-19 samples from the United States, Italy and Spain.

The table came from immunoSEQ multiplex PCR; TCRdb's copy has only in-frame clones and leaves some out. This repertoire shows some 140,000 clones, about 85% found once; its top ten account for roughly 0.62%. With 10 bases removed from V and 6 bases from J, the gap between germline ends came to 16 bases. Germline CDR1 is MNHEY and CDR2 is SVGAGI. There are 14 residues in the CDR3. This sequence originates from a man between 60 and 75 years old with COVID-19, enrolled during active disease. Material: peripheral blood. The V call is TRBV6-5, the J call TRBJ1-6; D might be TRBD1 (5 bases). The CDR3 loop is CAIRGSGSNSPLHF. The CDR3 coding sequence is TGTGCCATCCGGGGGAGTGGATCTAATTCACCCCTCCACTTT.